The text below deals with one T cell receptor (beta chain). Antigen: not known. The data derive from a study of cytomegalovirus exposure and HLA in healthy donors. Sequencing used immunoSEQ multiplex PCR; TCRdb keeps in-frame clones, though not all of them. The repertoire includes 150,000 to 200,000 clones, nearly 90% of them detected once, and 4% to 5% sits in the top ten. Between the trimmed V and J ends, which lost 5 bases and 6 bases, there was a span of 10 bases. The CDR3 spans 12 residues. Germline-derived CDR1 and CDR2 are LNHDA and SQIVND (reference sequence). Findings and caveats of the study: As confirmed in vitro, three CMV-associated chains were specific for CMV antigens. The study labeled approximately 150 TCR beta chains cytomegalovirus-associated.

The chain has TRBV19 and TRBJ1-2, with D uncertain. The sequence came from a man aged 18 to 29 in good health and CMV-seropositive. Sequencing used PBMCs. CDR3 residues: CASSLRGHGYTF. In nucleotides, the CDR3 is TGTGCCAGTAGTTTACGAGGGCATGGCTACACCTTC.